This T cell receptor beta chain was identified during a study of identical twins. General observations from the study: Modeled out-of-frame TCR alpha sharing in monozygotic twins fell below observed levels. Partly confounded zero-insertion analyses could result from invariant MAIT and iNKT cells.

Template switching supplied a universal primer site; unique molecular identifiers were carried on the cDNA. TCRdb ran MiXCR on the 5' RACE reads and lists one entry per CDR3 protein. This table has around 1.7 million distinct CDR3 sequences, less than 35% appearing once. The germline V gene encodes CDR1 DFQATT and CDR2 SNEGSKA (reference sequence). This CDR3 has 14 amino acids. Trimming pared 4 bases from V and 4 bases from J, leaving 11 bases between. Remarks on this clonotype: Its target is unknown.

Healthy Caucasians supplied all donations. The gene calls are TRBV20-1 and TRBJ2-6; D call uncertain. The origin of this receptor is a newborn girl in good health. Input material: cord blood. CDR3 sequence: CSAIPGSGANVLTF. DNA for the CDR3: TGCAGTGCTATCCCAGGATCCGGGGCCAACGTCCTGACTTTC.